This T cell receptor beta chain appears in the sequencing data of a study of human T cells and chemical hapten exposure. Indicated time point: patch test 2, 6 weeks after DPC sensitization. The treatment: therapeutic diphenylcyclopropenone sensitization with weekly scalp DPC. CDR3 size: 14 residues. V dropped 3 bases and J dropped 5 bases, with 12 bases sitting between them. Germline-derived CDR1 and CDR2 are WNHNN and SYGVQD (reference sequence). TCRdb processed the RACE reads anew with MiXCR; each CDR3 protein has one entry. The sample yields tens of thousands of distinct CDR3 sequences, 9% to 12% seen once.

This specimen was whole blood, taken in connection with sensitization to the hapten diphenylcyclopropenone (DPC). The chain uses TRBV10-1 and TRBJ2-3, with D hard to call. The sequence came from a woman between 50 and 59 years old with alopecia areata. Some clones in this sample may be carry-over from other donors' samples. CDR3 loop: CASSDPTTGDTQYF. CDR3 coding DNA: TGCGCCAGCAGTGACCCTACGACGGGAGATACGCAGTATTTT.